These 5 T cell receptor beta chains were sequenced from one sample in a study of blood T cell repertoires in COVID-19. Data came from immunoSEQ multiplex PCR; TCRdb stores just in-frame clones and leaves some out. The profile shows some 220,000 clones, 80% to 85% of them singletons. Sequences were obtained from peripheral blood. The origin of the receptors is a woman aged 55-70 years with acute or convalescent COVID-19.

This clone was seen only a few times. The genes are TRBV30 and TRBJ2-1, with 7 bases fitting TRBD2. The CDR3 loop spans 15 amino acids. CDR1 is GTSNPN and CDR2 is SVGIG in the germline V gene (reference sequence). V dropped 1 base and J dropped 1; count of bases not matched to a gene: 4. This CDR3 reads CAWSDKAGSYNEQFF. CDR3 nucleotides: TGTGCCTGGAGTGATAAAGCGGGGTCCTACAATGAGCAGTTCTTC.

This chain uses TRBV19 with TRBJ2-2; weak D call: TRBD1 (6 bases). Germline CDR1 is LNHDA and CDR2 is SQIVND (reference sequence). Trimming shortened V by 3 bases and J by 4 bases, and 12 bases separated the two germline ends. The CDR3 length is 15 residues. CDR3 protein: CASSIVRGGTGELFF. As DNA, the CDR3 is TGTGCCAGTAGTATCGTCAGGGGCGGCACCGGGGAGCTGTTTTTT.

This clone was recorded at least ten times. J is TRBJ1-2 and V is TRBV30; a possible D gene is TRBD1 (6 bases). V lost 8 bases to trimming and J lost 2 bases, with 18 bases between them. The germline CDR1 and CDR2 sequences are GTSNPN and SVGIG (reference sequence). The CDR3 is 14 amino acids. CDR3 loop: CARSGQQQNYGYTF. CDR3 DNA sequence: TGTGCCAGGTCGGGACAACAGCAAAACTATGGCTACACCTTC. The whole variable domain, remainder taken from reference TRBV30 and TRBJ1-2, is SQTIHQWPATLVQPVGSPLSLECTVEGTSNPNLYWYRQAAGRGLQLLFYSVGIGQISSEVPQNLSASRPQDRQFILSSKKLLLSDSGFYLCARSGQQQNYGYTFGSGTRLTVV.

The chain combines TRBV27 with TRBJ2-2; 8 bases are a match to TRBD1. Trimming removed 5 bases from V and 1 base from J; junction bases left unmatched: 3. The CDR3 extends over 15 amino acids. Germline V gene lookup returns CDR1 MNHEY and CDR2 SMNVEV (reference sequence). CDR3 in DNA: TGTGCCAGCAGTCCCGGGACAGGGAACACCGGGGAGCTGTTTTTT. This translates into CASSPGTGNTGELFF.

J is TRBJ1-4 and V is TRBV4-2; D might be TRBD1 (6 bases). V lost 0 bases and J lost 4, with 12 bases in between. Germline lookup yields CDR1 LGHNA and CDR2 YNFKEQ. CDR3 length equals 16 residues. CDR3 region: CASSQDPQQGNEKLFF. The DNA for the CDR3 is TGTGCCAGCAGCCAAGATCCCCAACAGGGTAATGAAAAACTGTTTTTT.